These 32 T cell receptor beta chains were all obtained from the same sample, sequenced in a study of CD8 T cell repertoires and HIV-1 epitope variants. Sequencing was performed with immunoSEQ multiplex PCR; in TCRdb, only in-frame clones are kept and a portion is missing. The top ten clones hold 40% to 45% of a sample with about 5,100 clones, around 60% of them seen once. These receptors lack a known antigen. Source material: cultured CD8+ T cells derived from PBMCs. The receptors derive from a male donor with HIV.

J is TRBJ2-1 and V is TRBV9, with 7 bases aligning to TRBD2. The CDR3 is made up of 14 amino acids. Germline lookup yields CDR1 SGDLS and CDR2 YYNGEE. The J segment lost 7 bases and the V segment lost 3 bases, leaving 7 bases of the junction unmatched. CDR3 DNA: TGTGCCAGCAGCGCCGGAGCGGGGTGGAATGAGCAGTTCTTC. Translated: CASSAGAGWNEQFF.

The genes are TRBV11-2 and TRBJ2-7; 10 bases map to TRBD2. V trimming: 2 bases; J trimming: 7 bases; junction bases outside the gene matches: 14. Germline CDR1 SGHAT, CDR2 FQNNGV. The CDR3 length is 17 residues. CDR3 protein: CASSLTPELAGVYEQYF. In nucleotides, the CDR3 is TGTGCCAGCAGCTTAACCCCGGAGCTAGCGGGAGTGTATGAGCAGTACTTC.

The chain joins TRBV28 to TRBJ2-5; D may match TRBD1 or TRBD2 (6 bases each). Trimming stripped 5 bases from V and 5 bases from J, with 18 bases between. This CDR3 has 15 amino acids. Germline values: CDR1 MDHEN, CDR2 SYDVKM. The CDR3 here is CASSTQLGGPETQYF. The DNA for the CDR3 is TGTGCCAGCAGTACACAACTGGGGGGCCCGGAGACCCAGTACTTC.

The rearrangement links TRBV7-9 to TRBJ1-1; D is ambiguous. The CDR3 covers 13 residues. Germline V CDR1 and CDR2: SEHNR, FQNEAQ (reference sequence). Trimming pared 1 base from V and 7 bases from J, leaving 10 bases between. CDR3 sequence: CASSLGPEIEAFF. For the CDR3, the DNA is TGTGCCAGCAGCTTAGGACCAGAGATTGAAGCTTTCTTT.

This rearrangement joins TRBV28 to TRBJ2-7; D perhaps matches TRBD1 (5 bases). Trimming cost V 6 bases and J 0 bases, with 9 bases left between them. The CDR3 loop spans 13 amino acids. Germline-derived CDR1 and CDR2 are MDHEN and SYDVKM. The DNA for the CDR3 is TGTGCCAGCAGCATCGACAGCTCCTACGAGCAGTACTTC. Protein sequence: CASSIDSSYEQYF.

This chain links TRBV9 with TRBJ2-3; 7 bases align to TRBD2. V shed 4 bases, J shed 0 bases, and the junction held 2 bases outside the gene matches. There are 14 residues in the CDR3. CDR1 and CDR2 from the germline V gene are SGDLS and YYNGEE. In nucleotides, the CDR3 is TGTGCCAGCAGCCCAGCGGGGAGCACAGATACGCAGTATTTT. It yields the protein CASSPAGSTDTQYF.

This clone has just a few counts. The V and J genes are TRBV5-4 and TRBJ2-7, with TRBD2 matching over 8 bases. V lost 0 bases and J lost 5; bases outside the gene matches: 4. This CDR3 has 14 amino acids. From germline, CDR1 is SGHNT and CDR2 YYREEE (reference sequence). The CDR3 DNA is TGTGCCAGCAGCTTGGGCGGGGGGAACAACGAGCAGTACTTC. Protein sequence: CASSLGGGNNEQYF.

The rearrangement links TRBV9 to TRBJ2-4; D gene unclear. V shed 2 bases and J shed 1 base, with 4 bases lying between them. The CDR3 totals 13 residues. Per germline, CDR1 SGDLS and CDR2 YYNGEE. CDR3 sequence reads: CASSVAAKNIQYF. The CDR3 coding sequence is TGTGCCAGCAGCGTCGCGGCCAAAAACATTCAGTACTTC.

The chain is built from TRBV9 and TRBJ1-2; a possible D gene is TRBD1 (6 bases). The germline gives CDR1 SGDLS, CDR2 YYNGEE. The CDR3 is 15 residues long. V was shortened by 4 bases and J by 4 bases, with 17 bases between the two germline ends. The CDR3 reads CASSSRQESGYGYTF. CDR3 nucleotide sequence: TGTGCCAGCAGCTCCCGACAGGAAAGCGGCTATGGCTACACCTTC.

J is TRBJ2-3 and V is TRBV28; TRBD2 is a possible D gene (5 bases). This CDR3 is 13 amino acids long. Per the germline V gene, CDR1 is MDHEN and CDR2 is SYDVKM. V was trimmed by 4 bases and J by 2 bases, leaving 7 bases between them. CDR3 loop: CASSSSYTDTQYF. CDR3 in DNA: TGTGCCAGCAGTTCTAGCTACACAGATACGCAGTATTTT.

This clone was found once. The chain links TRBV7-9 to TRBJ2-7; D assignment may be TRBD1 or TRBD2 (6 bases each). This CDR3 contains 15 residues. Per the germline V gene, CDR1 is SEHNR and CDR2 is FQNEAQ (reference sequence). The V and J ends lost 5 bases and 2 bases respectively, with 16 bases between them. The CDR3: CASSQGTHIPYEQYF. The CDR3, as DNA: TGTGCCAGCAGCCAGGGGACTCACATCCCCTACGAGCAGTACTTC.

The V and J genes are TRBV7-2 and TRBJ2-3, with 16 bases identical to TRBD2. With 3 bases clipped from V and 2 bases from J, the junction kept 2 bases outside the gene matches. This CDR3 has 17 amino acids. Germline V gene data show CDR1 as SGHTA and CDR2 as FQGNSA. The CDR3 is CASSLGLAGGPTDTQYF. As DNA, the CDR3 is TGTGCCAGCAGCTTGGGACTAGCGGGAGGGCCCACAGATACGCAGTATTTT.

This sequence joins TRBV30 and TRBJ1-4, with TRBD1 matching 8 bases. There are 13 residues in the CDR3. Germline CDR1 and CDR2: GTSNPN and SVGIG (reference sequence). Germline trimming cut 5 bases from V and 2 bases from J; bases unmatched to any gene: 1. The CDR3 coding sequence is TGTGCCTGGGGGACAGGTACTAATGAAAAACTGTTTTTT. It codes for CAWGTGTNEKLFF.

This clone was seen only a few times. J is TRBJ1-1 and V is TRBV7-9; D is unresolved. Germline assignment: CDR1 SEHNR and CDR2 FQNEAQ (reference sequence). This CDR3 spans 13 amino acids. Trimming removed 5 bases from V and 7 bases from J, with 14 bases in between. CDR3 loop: CASSPPTPDEAFF. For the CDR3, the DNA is TGTGCCAGCAGCCCCCCAACACCCGATGAAGCTTTCTTT.

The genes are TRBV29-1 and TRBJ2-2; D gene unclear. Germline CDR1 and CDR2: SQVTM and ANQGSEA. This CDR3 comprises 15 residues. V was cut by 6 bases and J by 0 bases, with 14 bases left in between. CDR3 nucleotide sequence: TGCAGCGTGGACCTCGCTCAGGCGAACACCGGGGAGCTGTTTTTT. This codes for CSVDLAQANTGELFF.

Here the CDR3 reads CASQEGLHMNTEAFF. Here the CDR3 DNA reads TGTGCCAGCCAGGAGGGACTCCACATGAACACTGAAGCTTTCTTT. This chain joins TRBV19 and TRBJ1-1; maybe TRBD1 (5 bases). V was pared by 9 bases and J by 0 bases, with 17 bases between. Germline lookup yields CDR1 LNHDA and CDR2 SQIVND (reference sequence). The CDR3 extends over 15 amino acids.

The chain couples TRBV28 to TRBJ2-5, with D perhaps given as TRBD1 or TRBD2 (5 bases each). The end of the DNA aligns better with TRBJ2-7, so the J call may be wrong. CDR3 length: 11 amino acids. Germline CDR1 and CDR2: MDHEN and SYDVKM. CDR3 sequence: CASGGSYEQYF. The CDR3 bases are TGTGCCAGCGGGGGTTCCTACGAGCAGTACTTC.

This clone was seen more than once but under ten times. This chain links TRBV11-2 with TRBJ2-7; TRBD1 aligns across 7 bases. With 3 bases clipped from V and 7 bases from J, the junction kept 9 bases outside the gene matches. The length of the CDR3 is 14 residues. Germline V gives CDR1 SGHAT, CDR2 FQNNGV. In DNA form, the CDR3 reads TGTGCCAGCAGCTTGGGACAGTACCTTCGTGAGCAGTACTTC. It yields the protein CASSLGQYLREQYF.

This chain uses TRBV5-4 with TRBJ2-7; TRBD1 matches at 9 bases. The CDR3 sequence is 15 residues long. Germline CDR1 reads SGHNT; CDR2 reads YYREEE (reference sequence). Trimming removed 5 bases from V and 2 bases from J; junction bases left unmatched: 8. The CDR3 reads CASSNTGTGTYEQYF. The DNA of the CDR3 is TGTGCCAGCAGTAATACCGGGACAGGGACCTACGAGCAGTACTTC.

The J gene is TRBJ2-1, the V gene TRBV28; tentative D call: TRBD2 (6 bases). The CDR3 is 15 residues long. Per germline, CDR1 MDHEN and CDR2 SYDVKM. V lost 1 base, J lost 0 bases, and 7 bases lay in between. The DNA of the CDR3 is TGTGCCAGCAGTTTATTAGCGGACTCCTACAATGAGCAGTTCTTC. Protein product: CASSLLADSYNEQFF.

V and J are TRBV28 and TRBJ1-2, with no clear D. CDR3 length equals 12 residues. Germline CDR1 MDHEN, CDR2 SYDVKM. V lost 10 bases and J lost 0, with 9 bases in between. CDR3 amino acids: CATYTANYGYTF. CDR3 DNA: TGTGCCACGTACACGGCTAACTATGGCTACACCTTC.

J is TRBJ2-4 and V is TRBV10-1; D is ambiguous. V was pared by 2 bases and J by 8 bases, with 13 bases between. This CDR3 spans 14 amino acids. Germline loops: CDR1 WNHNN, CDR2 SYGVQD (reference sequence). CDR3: CASSEGSGWDIQYF. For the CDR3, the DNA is TGCGCCAGCAGTGAGGGTTCAGGCTGGGACATTCAGTACTTC.

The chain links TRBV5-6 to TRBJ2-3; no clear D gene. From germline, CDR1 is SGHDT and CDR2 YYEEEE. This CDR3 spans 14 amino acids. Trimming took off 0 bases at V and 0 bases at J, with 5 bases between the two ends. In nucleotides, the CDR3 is TGTGCCAGCAGCTTGGTCGGCAGCACAGATACGCAGTATTTT. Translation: CASSLVGSTDTQYF.

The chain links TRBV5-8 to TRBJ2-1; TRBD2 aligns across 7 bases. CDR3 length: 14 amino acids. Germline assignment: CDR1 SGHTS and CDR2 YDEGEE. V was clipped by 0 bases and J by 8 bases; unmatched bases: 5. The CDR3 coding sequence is TGTGCCAGCAGCTTGGATAGCGGGTTGGATGAGCAGTTCTTC. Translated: CASSLDSGLDEQFF.

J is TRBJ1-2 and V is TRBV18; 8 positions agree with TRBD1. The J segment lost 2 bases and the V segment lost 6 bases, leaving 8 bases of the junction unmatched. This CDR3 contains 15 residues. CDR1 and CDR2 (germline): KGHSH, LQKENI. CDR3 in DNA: TGTGCCAGCTCGTCAAGACAGGGGAACAACTATGGCTACACCTTC. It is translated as CASSSRQGNNYGYTF. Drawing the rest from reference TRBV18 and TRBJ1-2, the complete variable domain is NAGVMQNPRHLVRRRGQEARLRCSPMKGHSHVYWYRQLPEEGLKFMVYLQKENIIDESGMPKERFSAEFPKEGPSILRIQQVVRGDSAAYFCASSSRQGNNYGYTFGSGTRLTVV.

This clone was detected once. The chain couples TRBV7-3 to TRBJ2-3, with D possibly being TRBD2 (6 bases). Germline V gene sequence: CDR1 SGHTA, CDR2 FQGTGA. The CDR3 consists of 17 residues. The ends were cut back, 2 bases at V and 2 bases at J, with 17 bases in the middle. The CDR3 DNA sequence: TGTGCCAGCAGCTTAGGGGGGTCTGGCGGATCCACAGATACGCAGTATTTT. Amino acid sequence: CASSLGGSGGSTDTQYF.

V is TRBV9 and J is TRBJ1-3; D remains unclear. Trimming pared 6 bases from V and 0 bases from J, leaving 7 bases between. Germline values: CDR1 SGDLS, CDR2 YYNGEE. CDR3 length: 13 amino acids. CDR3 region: CASTSGSGNTIYF. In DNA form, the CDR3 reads TGTGCCAGCACCTCAGGCTCTGGAAACACCATATATTTT.

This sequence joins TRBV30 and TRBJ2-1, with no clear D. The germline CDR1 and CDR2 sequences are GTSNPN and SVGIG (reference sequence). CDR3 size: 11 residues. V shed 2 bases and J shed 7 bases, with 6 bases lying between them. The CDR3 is CAWSNWNEQFF. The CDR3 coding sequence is TGTGCCTGGAGTAACTGGAATGAGCAGTTCTTC. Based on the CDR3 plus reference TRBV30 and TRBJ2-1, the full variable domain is SQTIHQWPATLVQPVGSPLSLECTVEGTSNPNLYWYRQAAGRGLQLLFYSVGIGQISSEVPQNLSASRPQDRQFILSSKKLLLSDSGFYLCAWSNWNEQFFGPGTRLTVL.

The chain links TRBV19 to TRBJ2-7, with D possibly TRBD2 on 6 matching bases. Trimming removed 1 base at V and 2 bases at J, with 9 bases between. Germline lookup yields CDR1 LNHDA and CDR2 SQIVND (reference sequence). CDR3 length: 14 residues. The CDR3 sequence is CASSIGRGAYEQYF. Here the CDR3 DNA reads TGTGCCAGTAGTATAGGGCGGGGAGCCTACGAGCAGTACTTC.

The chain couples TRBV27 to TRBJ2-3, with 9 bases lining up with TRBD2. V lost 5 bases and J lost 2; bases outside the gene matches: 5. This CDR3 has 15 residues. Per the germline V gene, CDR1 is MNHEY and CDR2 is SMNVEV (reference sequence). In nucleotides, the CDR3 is TGTGCCAGCAGTAGACTAGCGGTGTACACAGATACGCAGTATTTT. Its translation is CASSRLAVYTDTQYF.

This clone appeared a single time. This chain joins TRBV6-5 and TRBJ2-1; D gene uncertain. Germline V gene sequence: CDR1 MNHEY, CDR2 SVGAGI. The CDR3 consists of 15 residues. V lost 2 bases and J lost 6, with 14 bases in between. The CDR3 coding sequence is TGTGCCAGCAGTTACGCTAGGTCCTCTCTCAATGAGCAGTTCTTC. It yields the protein CASSYARSSLNEQFF.

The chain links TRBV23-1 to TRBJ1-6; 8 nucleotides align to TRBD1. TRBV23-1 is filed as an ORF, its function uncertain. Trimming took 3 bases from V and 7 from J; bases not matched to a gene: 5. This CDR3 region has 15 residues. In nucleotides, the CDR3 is TGCGCCAGCAGTCAGTTGGACAGGGAAAATTCACCCCTCCACTTT. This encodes CASSQLDRENSPLHF.